Here is one T cell receptor (beta chain) with its context. There is no known antigen for this receptor. The data are from a study of monozygotic twins with inflammatory bowel disease (dated by TCRdb to between 2018 and 2021). The study in broad terms: A total of roughly 28 monozygotic twin pairs were included in the full study, comprising nine German pairs (four IBD-concordant, five IBD-discordant) and 19 IBD-discordant Danish pairs. The search for disease-associated traits relied mainly on comparing, within discordant pairs, IBD patients with their genetically identical healthy co-twins. Each individual had, on average, about 151 000 unique TCRalpha sequences and 181 000 unique TCRbeta sequences available for analysis. The paper's findings and limits, for the study overall: Because patients received different immunosuppressive treatments, the repertoires may have picked up extra background noise and variability between individuals. Compared with healthy twins, IBD patients had fewer clonotypes in common with other individuals, a difference most pronounced in patients showing signs of disease activity. IBD patients had lower TCRbeta repertoire diversity, measured by the inverse Simpson index, than their healthy co-twins. No single strong signal or clonotype linked to IBD turned up in the results, so the idea that one exists was not supported. Concordant and discordant twins showed no difference in repertoire similarity, possibly because of limited statistical power. The analysis was unable to tell different T cell subtypes apart.

The CDR3, from cysteine to phenylalanine, totals 13 residues. No DNA sequence is on record. The germline V gene gives CDR1 as MNHEY and CDR2 as SVGAGI. The library was made by 5' RACE. The input for every TCR library was approximately 3,500 ng of total RNA. For each sample, cDNA was synthesized in eight separate reactions using SMARTScribe reverse transcriptase. During cDNA synthesis, unique molecular identifiers containing a 6-nucleotide sample barcode were introduced by template switching. Amplification of TCRalpha and TCRbeta cDNA involved two nested PCRs of 16 and 9 cycles, and each PCR was followed by bead purification. Before amplification, cDNA was treated with uracil DNA-glycosylase and purified using the QIAquick PCR purification kit. The second PCR added Illumina TruSeq-compatible adapters along with sample-specific barcodes. Library quality and concentration were assessed using TapeStation and Qubit, and 4.5 to 6.5 ng of each library was pooled. The pooled libraries were sequenced with 2 x 100 bp reads and custom sequencing primers on an Illumina HiSeq2500 single-index Rapid Run. The study's own analysis went as follows. PCR and sequencing errors were corrected by UMI-based consensus assembly using MiGEC version 1.2.6. MiXCR version 2.1.1 was used to carry out V(D)J alignment, clonotype assembly and CDR3 extraction. Normalisation of gene usage, clonotype sharing and MAIT/NKT TCR abundance was achieved by analysing the top 1000, 10 000 and 20 000 clonotypes per sample. After downsampling to 27 000 UMIs, diversity was calculated as the inverse Simpson index using the vegan R package. Paired Mann-Whitney U tests were applied to discordant twin pairs, and Benjamini-Hochberg correction was used for multiple testing. TCRdb reprocessed the public reads and reports one entry per CDR3 protein sequence, without DNA. In this record, the V and J calls reflect TCRdb's handling and not the investigators' own analysis. This specimen's table enumerates roughly 170,000 distinct CDR3 sequences. The ten largest clonotypes hold approximately 7.4% of the sample.

From each donor, a roughly 2.7 ml peripheral blood sample was collected into PAXgene tubes and kept at -80 degrees C. Without any T cell sorting, total RNA was extracted from whole blood using the PAXgene blood miRNA kit on an automated QIAcube. Peripheral blood from monozygotic twin pairs, either concordant or discordant for inflammatory bowel disease, underwent deep TCRalpha and TCRbeta repertoire profiling that used unique molecular barcoding. Smoking habits were recorded for all twin pairs, with individuals classified as current, former or never smokers. The sequence came from a human donor with ulcerative colitis or Crohn's disease, or a healthy co-twin of an affected twin (not recorded which). Rearrangement joined TRBV6-5 to TRBJ2-7; TCRdb lists TRBD1, though no DNA is available to test this call. Sequencing used blood. CDR3 sequence: CASRRGASYEQYF.